This T cell receptor beta chain was documented in a study of blood T cell repertoires in COVID-19. Study context: Sites in the United States, Italy and Spain provided acute and convalescent COVID-19 samples.

Authors' methods: Reference gene primer amplification gave nucleated cell count estimates. The table came from immunoSEQ multiplex PCR; TCRdb's copy has only in-frame clones and leaves some out. Clone size and V and J calls were adopted from that table, with D and trimming inferred from the DNA. The sample holds fewer than 250,000 clones; over 80% are singletons and the top ten take approximately 6.8%. In germline, CDR1 is LNHDA, CDR2 SQIVND (reference sequence). CDR3 length: 17 amino acids. Unmatched junction bases numbered 11, after V lost 5 bases and J lost 4 bases. Donors were grouped by their self-reported clinical history.

The sequencing input was PBMCs or T cells enriched from blood (not recorded which). V gene TRBV19 combines with J gene TRBJ2-2, with TRBD2 matching over 9 bases. The sequence derives from a woman between 40 and 55 years old who had recovered from COVID-19. The DNA of the CDR3 is TGTGCCAGTAGTTTCCGGGGGTTTAGCGGGAGCACCGGGGAGCTGTTTTTT. Its translation is CASSFRGFSGSTGELFF.